This TCR beta chain was sequenced in a study of T cell changes during pregnancy in multiple sclerosis. After removal of 6 bases from V and 6 bases from J, the junction contained 6 bases not matched to a gene. The CDR3 is made up of 14 amino acids. From germline, CDR1 is LNHDA and CDR2 SQIVND (reference sequence). Assay: immunoSEQ multiplex PCR; the TCRdb copy retains only in-frame clones and omits some. The sample includes 35,000 to 55,000 clones, nearly 95% of them seen just once. The source material was peripheral blood, sampled in the third trimester of pregnancy. This TCR came from a female donor with multiple sclerosis, enrolled in a pregnancy study. V usage is TRBV19 and J usage is TRBJ2-1, with 9 bases identical to TRBD1. CDR3: CASRDRGSGNEQFF. CDR3 nucleotides: TGTGCCAGTAGGGACAGGGGTAGCGGCAATGAGCAGTTCTTC.